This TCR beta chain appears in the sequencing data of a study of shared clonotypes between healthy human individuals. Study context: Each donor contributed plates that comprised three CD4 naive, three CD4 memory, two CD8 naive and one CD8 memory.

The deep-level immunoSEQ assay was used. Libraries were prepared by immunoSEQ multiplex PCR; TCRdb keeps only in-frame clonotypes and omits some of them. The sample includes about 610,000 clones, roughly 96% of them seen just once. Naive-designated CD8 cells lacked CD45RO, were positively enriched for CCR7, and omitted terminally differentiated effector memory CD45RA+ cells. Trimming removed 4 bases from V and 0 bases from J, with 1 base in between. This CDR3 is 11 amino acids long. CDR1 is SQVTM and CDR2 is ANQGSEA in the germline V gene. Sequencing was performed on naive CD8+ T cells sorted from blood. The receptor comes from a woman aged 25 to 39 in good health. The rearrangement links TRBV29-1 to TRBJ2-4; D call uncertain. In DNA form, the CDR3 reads TGCAGCGTTGTAGCCAAAAACATTCAGTACTTC. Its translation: CSVVAKNIQYF.